The rows below give T cell receptor beta chains drawn from one sample of a study of cytomegalovirus exposure and HLA in healthy donors. Some clones are missing from TCRdb's copy, which holds only in-frame ones; the method was immunoSEQ multiplex PCR. The sample has around 65,000 clones; 90% to 95% are singletons. The sample comprised PBMCs. Receptors originate from a man between 18 and 35 years old in good health and CMV-seropositive. Each CDR3 is given with its conserved first and last residue. The order of the fields is J gene, D gene, V gene, clone size, CDR3 DNA, CDR3 protein. A D gene is named only where the DNA matches it firmly. Rows may omit the clone size; those that give it use once, few, many or a size class.

j_call: TRBJ1-4; d_call: NA; v_call: TRBV11-2; clone_size: once; cdr3_nt: TGTGCCAGCAGCGCGGATCCCAATGAAAAACTGTTTTTT; cdr3_aa: CASSADPNEKLFF
j_call: TRBJ1-1; d_call: NA; v_call: TRBV6-5; clone_size: NA; cdr3_nt: TGTGCCAGCAGTTACGACAGAGTGAACACTGAAGCTTTCTTT; cdr3_aa: CASSYDRVNTEAFF
j_call: TRBJ2-1; d_call: NA; v_call: TRBV21-1; clone_size: NA; cdr3_nt: TGTGCCAGCAGCAAAGGGATACGGACAGGGGTCCGAAACAATGAGCAGTTCTTC; cdr3_aa: CASSKGIRTGVRNNEQFF
j_call: TRBJ2-7; d_call: TRBD2; v_call: TRBV4-1; clone_size: NA; cdr3_nt: TGCGCCAGCAGCCAAGATTTTCCTAGCGGGAGGGCCTCCGAGCAGTACTTC; cdr3_aa: CASSQDFPSGRASEQYF
j_call: TRBJ1-2; d_call: NA; v_call: TRBV5-6; clone_size: NA; cdr3_nt: TGTGCCAGCAGCCTGCTGGGGCAGGATTATGGCTACACCTTC; cdr3_aa: CASSLLGQDYGYTF
j_call: TRBJ2-3; d_call: TRBD2; v_call: TRBV9; clone_size: NA; cdr3_nt: TGTGCCAGCAGCGTAGTAGGTAGCGGGACCAAAGATACGCAGTATTTT; cdr3_aa: CASSVVGSGTKDTQYF
j_call: TRBJ2-1; d_call: TRBD2; v_call: TRBV11-1; clone_size: NA; cdr3_nt: TGTGCCAGCAGCCGAGCGGGAGGGCCCTACAATGAGCAGTTCTTC; cdr3_aa: CASSRAGGPYNEQFF
j_call: TRBJ2-3; d_call: NA; v_call: TRBV6-5; clone_size: once; cdr3_nt: TGTGCCAGCGGGAGCCCCAGCACAGATACGCAGTATTTT; cdr3_aa: CASGSPSTDTQYF
j_call: TRBJ2-3; d_call: TRBD2; v_call: TRBV6-4; clone_size: NA; cdr3_nt: TGTGCCAGCAGTGATACTAGCGGCACAGATACGCAGTATTTT; cdr3_aa: CASSDTSGTDTQYF
j_call: TRBJ1-2; d_call: TRBD1; v_call: TRBV28; clone_size: NA; cdr3_nt: TGTGCCAGCAGGAAACAGGGGGCCCCCTATGGCTACACCTTC; cdr3_aa: CASRKQGAPYGYTF
j_call: TRBJ2-1; d_call: TRBD2; v_call: TRBV5-1; clone_size: once; cdr3_nt: TGCGCCAGCAGGGTTTCGCTAGCGGGAGGTAATGAGCGGTTCTTC; cdr3_aa: CASRVSLAGGNERFF
j_call: TRBJ1-5; d_call: TRBD1; v_call: TRBV2; clone_size: NA; cdr3_nt: TGTGCCAGCGGGGGACAGGGGGCAAGCAATCAGCCCCAGCATTTT; cdr3_aa: CASGGQGASNQPQHF
j_call: TRBJ2-2; d_call: NA; v_call: TRBV7-7; clone_size: NA; cdr3_nt: TGTGCTAGCAGCTCCGGACAACCCAACACCGGGGAGCTGTTTTTT; cdr3_aa: CASSSGQPNTGELFF
j_call: TRBJ2-3; d_call: TRBD2; v_call: TRBV28; clone_size: once; cdr3_nt: TGTGCCATAAACAAAAGCGGACTAGCGCCAAACACAGATACGCAGTATTTT; cdr3_aa: CAINKSGLAPNTDTQYF
j_call: TRBJ1-2; d_call: NA; v_call: TRBV4-1; clone_size: once; cdr3_nt: TGCGCCAGCAGCCAAGATGCCGGGAACTATGGCTACACCTTC; cdr3_aa: CASSQDAGNYGYTF
j_call: TRBJ2-3; d_call: TRBD2; v_call: TRBV2; clone_size: NA; cdr3_nt: TGTGCCAGCACCCAGCGGGGACCCACAGATACGCAGTATTTT; cdr3_aa: CASTQRGPTDTQYF
j_call: TRBJ2-1; d_call: NA; v_call: TRBV10-1; clone_size: once; cdr3_nt: TGCGCCAGCAGTGGCGGAACAGGCAACTACAATGAGCAGTTCTTC; cdr3_aa: CASSGGTGNYNEQFF
j_call: TRBJ1-1; d_call: TRBD1; v_call: TRBV15; clone_size: NA; cdr3_nt: TGTGCCACCAGCAGAGGGGGACAGTTGAACACTGAAGCTTTCTTT; cdr3_aa: CATSRGGQLNTEAFF
j_call: TRBJ2-1; d_call: TRBD2; v_call: TRBV11-2; clone_size: once; cdr3_nt: TGTGCCAGCAGCTCACCGGGACTAGCGGAAAACTACAATGAGCAGTTCTTC; cdr3_aa: CASSSPGLAENYNEQFF
j_call: TRBJ1-3; d_call: NA; v_call: TRBV6-1; clone_size: NA; cdr3_nt: TGTGCCAGCGGACGGGAGGGATCCGGAAACACCATATATTTT; cdr3_aa: CASGREGSGNTIYF
j_call: TRBJ1-2; d_call: NA; v_call: TRBV6-5; clone_size: once; cdr3_nt: TGTGCCAGCAGCCCACGACTGGGAGGGAACTATGGCTACACCTTC; cdr3_aa: CASSPRLGGNYGYTF
j_call: TRBJ2-7; d_call: TRBD2; v_call: TRBV10-3; clone_size: NA; cdr3_nt: TGTGCCATCAACCGCGGGAGGGACGAGCAGTACTTC; cdr3_aa: CAINRGRDEQYF
j_call: TRBJ1-1; d_call: TRBD1; v_call: TRBV5-6; clone_size: NA; cdr3_nt: TGTGCCAGCAGCCACCGGGACAGGAACACTGAAGCTTTCTTT; cdr3_aa: CASSHRDRNTEAFF
j_call: TRBJ2-1; d_call: NA; v_call: TRBV6-1; clone_size: NA; cdr3_nt: TGTGCCAGCAGTGCACTTTACAATGAGCAGTTCTTC; cdr3_aa: CASSALYNEQFF
j_call: TRBJ2-5; d_call: NA; v_call: TRBV9; clone_size: NA; cdr3_nt: TGTGCCAGCAGCGTAGTGACTAGTTCGGAGACCCAGTACTTC; cdr3_aa: CASSVVTSSETQYF
j_call: TRBJ2-3; d_call: TRBD2; v_call: TRBV5-6; clone_size: NA; cdr3_nt: TGTGCCAGCAACCTAGCGGGAAGTGGCGCAGATACGCAGTATTTT; cdr3_aa: CASNLAGSGADTQYF
j_call: TRBJ2-2; d_call: NA; v_call: TRBV2; clone_size: NA; cdr3_nt: TGTGCCAGCAGTCAGAATCTAGGGGGCACCGGGGAGCTGTTTTTT; cdr3_aa: CASSQNLGGTGELFF
j_call: TRBJ1-2; d_call: NA; v_call: TRBV19; clone_size: NA; cdr3_nt: TGTGCCAGTAGTATATCGTCTAATAACTATGGCTACACCTTC; cdr3_aa: CASSISSNNYGYTF
j_call: TRBJ2-7; d_call: TRBD1; v_call: TRBV5-1; clone_size: NA; cdr3_nt: TGCGCCAGCAGCACGGGACAGGAGTCCTACGAGCAGTACTTC; cdr3_aa: CASSTGQESYEQYF
j_call: TRBJ2-3; d_call: NA; v_call: TRBV5-4; clone_size: NA; cdr3_nt: TGTGCCAGCAGCATACAGGGCCGAGGGGCAGATACGCAGTATTTT; cdr3_aa: CASSIQGRGADTQYF
j_call: TRBJ2-7; d_call: NA; v_call: TRBV5-6; clone_size: NA; cdr3_nt: TGTGCCAGCAGCTCACCAGGACAAACTTACGAGCAGTACTTC; cdr3_aa: CASSSPGQTYEQYF
j_call: TRBJ2-4; d_call: TRBD2; v_call: TRBV11-3; clone_size: NA; cdr3_nt: TGTGCCAGCAGCCGGGGGGAAAACATTCAGTACTTC; cdr3_aa: CASSRGENIQYF
j_call: TRBJ2-7; d_call: TRBD1; v_call: TRBV6-6; clone_size: NA; cdr3_nt: TGTGCCAGCAGGTCTTACGGGACAGCTACCTACGAGCAGTACTTC; cdr3_aa: CASRSYGTATYEQYF
j_call: TRBJ2-5; d_call: TRBD2; v_call: TRBV7-8; clone_size: NA; cdr3_nt: TGTGCCAGCAGGGGCGGGGGAAGGTCTTTGGAGACCCAGTACTTC; cdr3_aa: CASRGGGRSLETQYF
j_call: TRBJ2-7; d_call: TRBD2; v_call: TRBV6-5; clone_size: NA; cdr3_nt: TGTGCCAGCAGTTACTCTAGCGGGAGCTCCTACGAGCAGTACTTC; cdr3_aa: CASSYSSGSSYEQYF
j_call: TRBJ2-6; d_call: NA; v_call: TRBV6-6; clone_size: NA; cdr3_nt: TGTGCCAGCAGTCCCCCAGGGGACCCTGGGGCCAACGTCCTGACTTTC; cdr3_aa: CASSPPGDPGANVLTF
j_call: TRBJ2-7; d_call: NA; v_call: TRBV30; clone_size: NA; cdr3_nt: TGTGCCTGGAGTAGCGGAACCTACGAGCAGTACTTC; cdr3_aa: CAWSSGTYEQYF
j_call: TRBJ1-4; d_call: NA; v_call: TRBV25-1; clone_size: NA; cdr3_nt: TGTGCCAGCAGTGAGCTCGACGTTCAGGGGCCTCTCGTAGAAAAACTGTTTTTT; cdr3_aa: CASSELDVQGPLVEKLFF
j_call: TRBJ2-2; d_call: TRBD2; v_call: TRBV30; clone_size: NA; cdr3_nt: TGTGCCTGGAGTACTAGCGGCACCGGGGAGCTGTTTTTT; cdr3_aa: CAWSTSGTGELFF
j_call: TRBJ2-7; d_call: NA; v_call: TRBV11-2; clone_size: NA; cdr3_nt: TGTGCCAGCAGCTTTATGAGTTTGATTGACGAGCAGTACTTC; cdr3_aa: CASSFMSLIDEQYF
j_call: TRBJ1-1; d_call: NA; v_call: TRBV5-4; clone_size: NA; cdr3_nt: TGTGCCAGCAGGACTCAGGGAGGGGACACTGAAGCTTTCTTT; cdr3_aa: CASRTQGGDTEAFF
j_call: TRBJ2-7; d_call: NA; v_call: TRBV9; clone_size: NA; cdr3_nt: TGTGCCAGCAGCGTAGCTACGCCTGACTACGAGCAGTACTTC; cdr3_aa: CASSVATPDYEQYF
j_call: TRBJ1-2; d_call: NA; v_call: TRBV10-2; clone_size: NA; cdr3_nt: TGCGCCAGCAGTGAGTCAAGGACAGTTCTTCATGGCTACACCTTC; cdr3_aa: CASSESRTVLHGYTF
j_call: TRBJ2-1; d_call: TRBD2; v_call: TRBV27; clone_size: once; cdr3_nt: TGTGCCACCAGGGGCCAACTAGCGGGAGTGGTATCCAATGAGCAGTTCTTC; cdr3_aa: CATRGQLAGVVSNEQFF
j_call: TRBJ2-1; d_call: TRBD2; v_call: TRBV7-7; clone_size: NA; cdr3_nt: TGTGCTAGCAGCTTAGCAGCGGGAAGCTCCTACAATGAGCAGTTCTTC; cdr3_aa: CASSLAAGSSYNEQFF
j_call: TRBJ1-1; d_call: TRBD1; v_call: TRBV10-1; clone_size: NA; cdr3_nt: TGCGCCAGCAGGGGGACAGGTAACACTGAAGCTTTCTTT; cdr3_aa: CASRGTGNTEAFF
j_call: TRBJ2-4; d_call: TRBD1; v_call: TRBV27; clone_size: NA; cdr3_nt: TGTGCCAGCAGTTTGGCAGGGGGCAAAAACATTCAGTACTTC; cdr3_aa: CASSLAGGKNIQYF
j_call: TRBJ2-4; d_call: NA; v_call: TRBV5-1; clone_size: NA; cdr3_nt: TGCGCCAGCAGACGGGAACTAGCCAAAAACATTCAGTACTTC; cdr3_aa: CASRRELAKNIQYF
j_call: TRBJ2-1; d_call: TRBD2; v_call: TRBV9; clone_size: NA; cdr3_nt: TGTGCCAGCAGTGGACTAGCGGGGGGGTCCTACAATGAGCAGTTCTTC; cdr3_aa: CASSGLAGGSYNEQFF
j_call: TRBJ2-7; d_call: TRBD1; v_call: TRBV6-1; clone_size: once; cdr3_nt: TGTGCCAGCAGTGAATCACAGGGGACCGAGCAGTACTTC; cdr3_aa: CASSESQGTEQYF
j_call: TRBJ1-2; d_call: TRBD1; v_call: TRBV5-1; clone_size: NA; cdr3_nt: TGCGCCAGCAGCCGCGACAGGGGAGATGGTGGCTACACCTTC; cdr3_aa: CASSRDRGDGGYTF
j_call: TRBJ1-5; d_call: TRBD1; v_call: TRBV2; clone_size: NA; cdr3_nt: TGTGCCAGCACTCCCTCAGACAGGGGATCGCGTAATCAGCCCCAGCATTTT; cdr3_aa: CASTPSDRGSRNQPQHF
j_call: TRBJ1-5; d_call: NA; v_call: TRBV6-1; clone_size: NA; cdr3_nt: TGTGCCACCCGTTTCGGTCAGCCCCAGCATTTT; cdr3_aa: CATRFGQPQHF
j_call: TRBJ2-2; d_call: TRBD1; v_call: TRBV5-6; clone_size: once; cdr3_nt: TGTGCCAGCAGCCCCAGTTTAGGACAGGGGGGTCAATCCGGGGAGCTGTTTTTT; cdr3_aa: CASSPSLGQGGQSGELFF
j_call: TRBJ1-1; d_call: NA; v_call: TRBV27; clone_size: NA; cdr3_nt: TGTGCCAGCAGTTTAGAGGGGAACACTGAAGCTTTCTTT; cdr3_aa: CASSLEGNTEAFF
j_call: TRBJ1-4; d_call: NA; v_call: TRBV10-3; clone_size: few; cdr3_nt: TGTGCCATCTCAACGGGATCGACCCTTAATGAAAAACTGTTTTTT; cdr3_aa: CAISTGSTLNEKLFF
j_call: TRBJ2-7; d_call: NA; v_call: TRBV6-1; clone_size: NA; cdr3_nt: TGTGCCAGCAGTGAAAGGTTGGTTTCCAGGGCCAGTATGAGCTCCTACGAGCAGTACTTC; cdr3_aa: CASSERLVSRASMSSYEQYF
j_call: TRBJ2-7; d_call: TRBD1; v_call: TRBV7-9; clone_size: once; cdr3_nt: TGTGCCAGCAGCGCCCGGACAGGGGACGTCTACGAGCAGTACTTC; cdr3_aa: CASSARTGDVYEQYF
j_call: TRBJ2-6; d_call: NA; v_call: TRBV4-1; clone_size: NA; cdr3_nt: TGCGCCAGCAGCCAAGATCAGTTTTCGGGGGCTGGGGCCAACGTCCTGACTTTC; cdr3_aa: CASSQDQFSGAGANVLTF
j_call: TRBJ2-7; d_call: TRBD2; v_call: TRBV6-6; clone_size: NA; cdr3_nt: TGTGCCAGCAGCTCCTTAGCGGGAACCTACGAGCAGTACTTC; cdr3_aa: CASSSLAGTYEQYF